The T cell receptor beta chain under discussion was sequenced for a study of T cell repertoires in cytomegalovirus infection. For the study at large: Based on public TCR beta signatures, there were indications of CMV infection and of a matching HLA type.

The CDR3 spans 13 residues. Trimming shortened V by 2 bases and J by 2 bases, and 6 bases separated the two germline ends. CDR1 MDHEN and CDR2 SYDVKM come from the germline V gene. One entry per CDR3 protein results from TCRdb running MiXCR on the reads. The profile shows about 400,000 distinct CDR3 sequences, around 18% of them singletons. The sequence came from a human donor in good health (CMV status not recorded). Some clones in this sample may be carry-over from other donors' samples. V usage is TRBV28 and J usage is TRBJ2-5; D is unresolved. Sequencing used PBMCs. The CDR3, as DNA: TGTGCCAGCAGTTTACCGTTACAAGAGACCCAGTACTTC. Translated: CASSLPLQETQYF.